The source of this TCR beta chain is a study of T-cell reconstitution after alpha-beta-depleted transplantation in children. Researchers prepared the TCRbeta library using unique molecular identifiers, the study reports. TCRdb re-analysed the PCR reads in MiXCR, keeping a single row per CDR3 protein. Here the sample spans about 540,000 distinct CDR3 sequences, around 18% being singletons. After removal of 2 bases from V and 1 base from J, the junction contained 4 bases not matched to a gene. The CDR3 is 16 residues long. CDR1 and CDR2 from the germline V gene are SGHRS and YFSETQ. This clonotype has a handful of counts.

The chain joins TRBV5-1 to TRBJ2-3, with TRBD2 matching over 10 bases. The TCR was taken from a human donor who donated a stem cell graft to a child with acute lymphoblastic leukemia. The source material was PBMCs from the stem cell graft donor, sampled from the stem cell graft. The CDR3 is CASSFLAGDGTDTQYF. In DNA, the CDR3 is TGCGCCAGCAGCTTTCTAGCGGGAGACGGCACAGATACGCAGTATTTT.